This note documents a single TCR beta chain sequence. What it recognizes is unknown. Primers: 60 Vbeta forward and 13 Jbeta reverse. Using immunoSEQ multiplex PCR, the repertoire was profiled, and TCRdb retains in-frame clones only, with some absent. The sample carries about 73,000 clones, 60% to 75% recorded once. Germline V gene sequence: CDR1 WNHNN, CDR2 SYGVQD (reference sequence). The CDR3 is 12 amino acids. The V and J ends lost 8 bases and 7 bases respectively, with 15 bases between them. The sample is drawn from a study of cytomegalovirus exposure and HLA in healthy donors. General study results and limits: In a later analysis, specific HLA alleles were associated with approximately 16,000 TCR beta sequences at a 0.05 false discovery rate. The authors listed 150 or so TCR beta chains as cytomegalovirus-associated.

The chain joins TRBV10-1 to TRBJ2-7; D is possibly TRBD1 (6 bases). The sequencing sample was made of PBMCs. The source is a man aged 70 or older in good health and CMV-seronegative. This chain's CDR3 is CASGTHPREQYF. The DNA for the CDR3 is TGCGCCAGCGGGACACATCCTCGGGAGCAGTACTTC.